This T cell receptor beta chain is drawn from a study of T and B cells in COVID-19 patients. Study-wide context: Median age was about 35 years in the recovered cohort and around 63 years in the active-infection cohort. Comorbidities linked to unfavorable COVID-19 outcome were present in about 90% of the 20 active-infection patients. Study-level results: Clonality of TRB repertoires was high in active COVID-19; recovery brought above-healthy diversity and richness.

V was clipped by 0 bases and J by 1 base, with 10 bases between them. The CDR3 contains 15 residues. Germline CDR1 and CDR2: SGHDT and YYEEEE. BIOMED2 TRB-A/B primer pools were used in multiplex TRB PCR. TCRdb re-called the multiplex PCR reads with MiXCR, one entry per CDR3 protein. The sample carries tens of thousands of distinct CDR3 sequences, 25% to 30% recorded once. Worth noting for this clonotype: Its antigen is as yet unknown.

Each TRB amplification used about 220-500 ng of genomic DNA from blood. Sequences were obtained from blood. This sequence was found in a human donor who had recovered from COVID-19. The chain employs TRBV5-6 and TRBJ1-1; D might be TRBD1 (5 bases). The CDR3 coding sequence is TGTGCCAGCAGCTTGGTTGGTGGGGCGAACACTGAAGCTTTCTTT. Translated: CASSLVGGANTEAFF.